This T cell receptor beta chain was captured in a study of PD-L1 blockade in urothelial cancer (dated by TCRdb to 2017 to 2019). In the study overall: All patients started therapy in the mid-2010s and received atezolizumab 1,200 mg intravenously every 3 weeks. About nine tenths of the roughly 29 patients were identified as males with urothelial cancer of bladder origin, and a prior smoking history was reported by 18 of 29 patients. An ECOG performance status of 0 or 1 was recorded for the patients, and 0 to 3 prior chemotherapy regimens had been received by the patients. Blood samples were analyzed at 3 weeks after treatment start (second dose) and at 6 weeks after treatment start. Blood samples gave median yields of approximately 130,000 T cells and 82,636 unique TCRs, along with a median clonality of 0.080. Somatic, immune and clinical correlates of response to PD-L1 blockade with atezolizumab in urothelial cancer were the focus of an exploratory multi-omic analysis. Pretreatment tumor samples, along with matched peripheral blood collected serially before and after atezolizumab treatment, underwent TCR sequencing. Durable clinical benefit was defined as progression-free survival longer than 6 months, and TCR features were also tested against progression-free and overall survival. In the same patients, pretreatment tumors underwent whole exome sequencing and RNA sequencing in addition to TCR sequencing. About 10 patients achieved durable clinical benefit and about 19 did not. Around 29 patients had pretreatment blood TCR-seq, roughly 24 had at least one posttreatment blood collection, and roughly 24 had tumor TCR-seq.

This specimen's time point label, interpreted: peripheral blood 6 weeks after treatment start. A cohort of around 29 patients with locally advanced or metastatic urothelial carcinoma, treated at Memorial Sloan Kettering on a trial protocol, was included. Peripheral blood mononuclear cells were collected pretreatment and during treatment, with between 1 and 8 total time points obtained per patient. The Qiagen DNeasy Blood extraction kit was used to purify genomic DNA from total PBMCs and tumor samples. PBMCs were collected pretreatment and during treatment and were isolated and stored as previously described. Overall study results and their limits: Small sample size (n ≈ 27) and many exploratory analyses mean the results are intended to be hypothesis-generating. At 3 weeks after the start of treatment, tumor-associated TCR clones in peripheral blood had expanded more in patients with durable benefit (n of about 21, p = 0.022). A pretreatment peripheral blood TCR clonality below the median was linked to improved progression-free and overall survival.

In regard to this clone: It lacks a known antigen. The sample holds no much larger clone one base away, and base qualities are not on file.

To estimate absolute template abundance from read counts, synthetic TCR analog templates were spiked into each PCR. TCRbeta CDR3 regions were amplified from genomic DNA with bias-controlled V and J gene primers using the immunoSEQ assay. Sequencing of rearranged TCRbeta segments was performed at approximately 20X coverage. As for how the authors treated the data: Sequencing errors were corrected by clustering and CDR3s were annotated against IMGT to assign V, D and J genes. Downstream analyses used only productive TCRbeta rearrangements, leaving out any out-of-frame or stop-codon sequences. To compute clonality, Shannon entropy was normalized by the log of the number of unique productive sequences and then subtracted from one. Fisher's exact test with Benjamini-Hochberg correction, at a threshold of adjusted p below 0.01, was used to find clones that differed between time points or between blood and tumor. TCRdb's version of the immuneACCESS table is confined to in-frame rearrangements and falls short of the full clone set. An unresolved V gene accounts for under half of the shortfall where checked; the remainder is of unknown origin. The D gene and trimming were derived from the DNA, and the V and J assignments and clone size from that table. This sample lists fewer than 90,000 clones; 91% were detected once. In total, the top ten clones hold 0.87% of the sample.

Taken from the germline V gene, the CDR1 and CDR2 loops are SGHRS and YFSETQ. There are 14 amino acids in the CDR3, from cysteine to phenylalanine inclusive. Just the 42-base CDR3 DNA is kept, in frame starting at base 1. The V end gives up 0 bases and the J end 3 bases, leaving 3 bases in the junction not matched to a gene. The source is a woman aged 80 or over with urothelial cancer. Sequenced material: PBMCs, taken around atezolizumab (anti-PD-L1) treatment. The receptor chain draws on TRBV5-1 and TRBJ2-7; 7 bases in the junction line up with TRBD2. The DNA is as follows: TGCGCCAGCAGCTTGGGGGGCGGGAGCTACGAGCAGTACTTC. Its translation reads: CASSLGGGSYEQYF.